This T cell receptor (beta chain) was retrieved from a study of T cells in Graves' hyperthyroidism and ophthalmopathy. Researchers barred patients who had uncontrolled infection, other autoimmune disease, pregnancy or lactation. PBMCs were obtained from over 8.5 ml fresh peripheral blood. Amplification of TCR beta CDR3 regions used RNA as the template. A first-round RT-PCR of the TCR CDR3 used the HTBI primer set. One entry per CDR3 protein, called by TCRdb with MiXCR from the multiplex PCR reads. The sample has more than 500,000 distinct CDR3 sequences; about 15% are singletons. Trimming pared 2 bases from V and 8 bases from J, leaving 18 bases between. CDR3 length: 14 residues. From germline, CDR1 is DFQATT and CDR2 SNEGSKA (reference sequence).

The chain has TRBV20-1 and TRBJ1-1; the D gene is possibly TRBD1 (6 bases). This TCR came from a woman aged 35 to 49 with Graves' ophthalmopathy. The sample consisted of blood. CDR3 region: CSARLWGLMGEAFF. The CDR3 DNA follows: TGCAGTGCTAGACTTTGGGGGCTTATGGGCGAAGCTTTCTTT.